This passage covers 17 T cell receptor beta chains from one sample sequenced in a study of beta chain features in type 1 diabetes. Their antigens remain unidentified. Notes on the study in general: When Type 1 diabetes patients were examined, their TCRB CDR3s proved moderately but significantly shorter in all four CD4+ subsets.

Sequenced material consisted of expressed TCRB transcripts (all of the isolated RNA was reverse transcribed). TCRdb's table, derived via immunoSEQ multiplex PCR, lists solely in-frame clones and lacks some. The data show 150,000 to 170,000 clones, about 9.4% seen once. Sequenced: central memory CD4+ T cells from blood. The origin of the receptors is a man aged 25-45 years with type 1 diabetes.

The J gene is TRBJ2-7, the V gene TRBV19; TRBD2 matches 7 bases. J gave up 3 bases and V 6 bases, and 14 bases lay outside the gene matches. The germline V gene encodes CDR1 LNHDA and CDR2 SQIVND (reference sequence). The CDR3 spans 16 residues. In DNA form, the CDR3 reads TGTGCCAGTAGCAATCCGGGGGGTCCTAGAGGCTACGAGCAGTACTTC. This codes for CASSNPGGPRGYEQYF.

The V call is TRBV11-2, the J call TRBJ2-4, with TRBD2 matching 14 bases. Per germline, CDR1 SGHAT and CDR2 FQNNGV. CDR3 length equals 15 residues. V shed 5 bases and J 5 bases; nucleotides not matched to a gene: 2. The CDR3 bases are TGTGCCAGCAGCCCGGGACTAGCGGGAGAAAACATTCAGTACTTC. Protein sequence: CASSPGLAGENIQYF.

This clone was seen a few times. This sequence joins TRBV7-2 and TRBJ2-2; 7 bases fit TRBD1. Trimming removed 6 bases from V and 4 bases from J; junction bases left unmatched: 8. The V gene's germline CDR1 is SGHTA and CDR2 FQGNSA. The CDR3 totals 15 residues. In nucleotides, the CDR3 is TGTGCCAGCAGGCGCCGGGCAGGGGGCACCGGGGAGCTGTTTTTT. This gives the protein CASRRRAGGTGELFF.

This rearrangement joins TRBV4-3 to TRBJ2-1, with TRBD1 identical over 7 bases. The CDR3 is 15 amino acids. Germline V lookup: CDR1 LGHNA, CDR2 YSLEER. V was clipped by 0 bases and J by 3 bases; unmatched bases: 2. CDR3 DNA: TGCGCCAGCAGCCAAGAGCGGACAGGCTACAATGAGCAGTTCTTC. Protein: CASSQERTGYNEQFF.

The rearrangement joins TRBV9 to TRBJ1-2, with TRBD1 matching over 9 bases. Germline V lookup: CDR1 SGDLS, CDR2 YYNGEE. The CDR3 contains 14 residues. J gave up 8 bases and V 3 bases, and 8 bases lay outside the gene matches. The CDR3 nucleotides are TGTGCCAGCAGCGCCTTACAGGGGGCGCAGGGCTACACCTTC. Amino acid sequence: CASSALQGAQGYTF.

This clone showed up just a few times. The chain joins TRBV19 to TRBJ2-3; tentative D call: TRBD1 (5 bases). Per the germline V gene, CDR1 is LNHDA and CDR2 is SQIVND (reference sequence). This CDR3 contains 14 residues. V lost 10 bases and J lost 0, with 14 bases in between. As DNA, the CDR3 is TGTGCCACCGCGCAGGGTGCTAGCACAGATACGCAGTATTTT. Translation gives CATAQGASTDTQYF.

This clone was observed a handful of times. The chain joins TRBV7-8 to TRBJ2-1, with a possible D match to TRBD1 (7 bases). Trimming cost V 5 bases and J 5 bases, with 13 bases left between them. Germline CDR1 reads SGHVS; CDR2 reads FQNEAQ. CDR3 length equals 14 residues. The CDR3 reads CASSNPGGHNEQFF. DNA for the CDR3: TGTGCCAGCAGCAACCCAGGGGGGCACAATGAGCAGTTCTTC. Based on the CDR3 plus reference TRBV7-8 and TRBJ2-1, the full variable domain is GAGVSQSPRYKVAKRGQDVALRCDPISGHVSLFWYQQALGQGPEFLTYFQNEAQLDKSGLPSDRFFAERPEGSVSTLKIQRTQQEDSAVYLCASSNPGGHNEQFFGPGTRLTVL.

This clone was detected only a few times. In DNA form, the CDR3 reads TGTGCCAGCACCCCCGAATGGGTACAGCCCTACGAGCAGTACTTC. It is translated as CASTPEWVQPYEQYF. The chain is built from TRBV6-1 and TRBJ2-7; D uncertain. V was clipped by 7 bases and J by 2 bases, with 18 bases between them. Germline CDR1 is MNHNS and CDR2 is SASEGT. The length of the CDR3 is 15 residues.

The J gene is TRBJ1-3, the V gene TRBV7-8; TRBD1 matches at 8 bases. The germline CDR1 and CDR2 sequences are SGHVS and FQNEAQ. This CDR3 has 14 residues. The V segment lost 2 bases and the J segment 4 bases; nucleotides outside the gene matches: 1. The CDR3 is CASSLQGAGNTIYF. The CDR3 region has the DNA TGTGCCAGCAGCTTACAGGGGGCGGGAAACACCATATATTTT.

This clone was detected only a few times. The V gene is TRBV6-5, the J gene TRBJ2-5, with no clear D. The CDR3 is 11 residues long. Germline assignment: CDR1 MNHEY and CDR2 SVGAGI. The germline V and J ends were trimmed by 6 bases and 0 bases, with 2 bases remaining between them. The CDR3 reads CASSNQETQYF. CDR3 nucleotide sequence: TGTGCCAGCAGCAACCAAGAGACCCAGTACTTC.

The chain employs TRBV5-1 and TRBJ2-2; D is undetermined. The CDR3 runs 13 residues. V was trimmed by 4 bases and J by 4 bases, leaving 8 bases between them. Germline V gene lookup returns CDR1 SGHRS and CDR2 YFSETQ. CDR3 protein: CASSPPSTGELFF. In nucleotides, the CDR3 is TGCGCCAGCAGCCCCCCCTCCACCGGGGAGCTGTTTTTT.

This clone was found a few times. This chain uses TRBV19 with TRBJ1-2; 9 bases agree with TRBD1. V lost 6 bases to trimming and J lost 7 bases; unmatched junction nucleotides: 15. The CDR3 is 16 residues long. Germline V CDR1 and CDR2: LNHDA, SQIVND (reference sequence). The CDR3 DNA follows: TGTGCCAGTAGCCCGCGCAGACAGGGGGTTGTGGGTGGCTACACCTTC. Its translation: CASSPRRQGVVGGYTF.

The V call is TRBV2, the J call TRBJ1-2; TRBD1 aligns across 9 bases. CDR1 is SNHLY and CDR2 is FYNNEI in the germline V gene. The CDR3 has 13 residues. The V gene end was trimmed by 6 bases and the J gene end by 8 bases; junction bases not matched to a gene: 7. The CDR3 spells CASSPRTGDGYTF. DNA for the CDR3: TGTGCCAGCAGCCCCCGGACAGGGGACGGCTACACCTTC.

This clone has more than one count but fewer than ten. The chain is built from TRBV5-6 and TRBJ1-2; D is unresolved. Germline values: CDR1 SGHDT, CDR2 YYEEEE. Deletions cut 2 bases from V and 2 bases from J, with 10 bases between. The CDR3 contains 14 residues. The CDR3 DNA reads as TGTGCCAGCAGCTTTGGAGGAGCGAACTATGGCTACACCTTC. Amino acid sequence: CASSFGGANYGYTF. Full variable domain (rest looked up from reference TRBV5-6 and TRBJ1-2): DAGVTQSPTHLIKTRGQQVTLRCSPKSGHDTVSWYQQALGQGPQFIFQYYEEEERQRGNFPDRFSGHQFPNYSSELNVNALLLGDSALYLCASSFGGANYGYTFGSGTRLTVV.

The chain recombines TRBV15 with TRBJ2-6, with 8 nucleotides matching TRBD1. This CDR3 comprises 16 residues. CDR1 and CDR2 (germline): LNHNV, YYDKDF (reference sequence). V lost 2 bases, J lost 2 bases, and 2 bases stayed unmatched. CDR3 coding DNA: TGTGCCACCAGCAGACAGGGGGCGGCTGGGGCCAACGTCCTGACTTTC. Translating gives CATSRQGAAGANVLTF.

CDR3 coding DNA: TGTGCCAGCACCCTGACAGGGATAATGAGGGGCTACACCTTC. Its translation is CASTLTGIMRGYTF. The V call is TRBV28, the J call TRBJ1-2; 7 bases line up with TRBD1. Trimming removed 7 bases from V and 8 bases from J; junction bases left unmatched: 13. The CDR3 is made up of 14 amino acids. Germline V gene sequence: CDR1 MDHEN, CDR2 SYDVKM.

About this clone: Other DNA sequences in this specimen translate into the identical CDR3. The V call is TRBV9, the J call TRBJ2-3, with a weak D call TRBD1 (5 bases). The CDR3 is 14 residues long. V was clipped by 0 bases and J by 2 bases, with 7 bases between them. CDR1 is SGDLS and CDR2 is YYNGEE in the germline V gene. In nucleotides, the CDR3 is TGTGCCAGCAGCGTAGAACAGGCCACAGATACGCAGTATTTT. Protein product: CASSVEQATDTQYF.